This T cell receptor (beta chain) was obtained from a study of T cells in Graves' hyperthyroidism and ophthalmopathy. TCR beta CDR3 regions were amplified from RNA transcripts. The primer set for the first-round RT-PCR of the TCR CDR3 was HTBI. TCRdb reprocessed the multiplex PCR reads with MiXCR, giving one entry per CDR3 protein. Found here are approximately 520,000 distinct CDR3 sequences, 20% to 25% of them singletons; the top ten hold 26%. Uncontrolled infection, other autoimmune disease, pregnancy or lactation led to exclusion. This clonotype was detected many times. Deletions cut 4 bases from V and 5 bases from J, with 11 bases between. This CDR3 has 13 residues. Germline CDR1 reads MNHEY; CDR2 reads SVGEGT.

The receptor comes from a man between 18 and 35 years old with Graves' hyperthyroidism. The specimen was blood. The gene calls are TRBV6-2 or TRBV6-3 and TRBJ1-1; D uncertain. The CDR3 bases are TGTGCCAGCAGTTTTTACCTGGGTACTGAAGCTTTCTTT. Protein: CASSFYLGTEAFF.